This T cell receptor (beta chain) was profiled in a study of T-cell reconstitution after alpha-beta-depleted transplantation in children. Preparing the TCRbeta library involved the use of unique molecular identifiers. TCRdb used MiXCR to reprocess the PCR reads, holding one entry per CDR3 protein. The sample has about 200,000 distinct CDR3 sequences, about 6.6% seen once. This clonotype has ten or more counts. After removal of 0 bases from V and 4 bases from J, the junction contained 0 bases not matched to a gene. The CDR3 is 15 amino acids. The receptor's source is a boy aged 2 to 10 with acute lymphoblastic leukemia, due to receive a stem cell transplant. The V and J genes are TRBV12-3 or TRBV12-4 and TRBJ2-3, with 11 nucleotides matching TRBD2. The sequenced sample was PBMCs, obtained before TCRalphabeta/CD19-depleted stem cell transplant. CDR3 residues: CASSLALAGADTQYF. The CDR3 nucleotides are TGTGCCAGCAGTTTAGCACTAGCGGGAGCAGATACGCAGTATTTT.